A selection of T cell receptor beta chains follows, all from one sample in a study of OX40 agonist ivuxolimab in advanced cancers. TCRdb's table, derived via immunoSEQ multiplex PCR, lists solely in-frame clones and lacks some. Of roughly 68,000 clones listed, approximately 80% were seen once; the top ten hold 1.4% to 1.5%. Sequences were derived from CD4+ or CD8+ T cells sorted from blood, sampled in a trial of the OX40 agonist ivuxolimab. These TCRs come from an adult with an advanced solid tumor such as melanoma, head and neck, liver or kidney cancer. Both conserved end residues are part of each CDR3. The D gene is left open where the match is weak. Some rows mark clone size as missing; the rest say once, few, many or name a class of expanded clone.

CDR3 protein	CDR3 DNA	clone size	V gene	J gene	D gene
CASRDRARDSPLHF	TGTGCCAGCAGAGACAGGGCGAGGGATTCACCCCTCCACTTT	.	TRBV6-5	TRBJ1-6	TRBD1
CASSPQGAGETQYF	TGTGCCAGCTCACCACAGGGGGCGGGAGAGACCCAGTACTTC	.	TRBV18	TRBJ2-5	TRBD1
CASSFQGAEQYF	TGCGCCAGCAGCTTTCAGGGGGCCGAGCAGTACTTC	.	TRBV5-1	TRBJ2-7	TRBD1
CASTKTGGIEETQYF	TGTGCCAGCACGAAGACAGGGGGCATAGAAGAGACCCAGTACTTC	.	TRBV5-6	TRBJ2-5	TRBD1
CASSPGQDPYEQYF	TGCGCCAGCAGCCCCGGACAGGATCCCTACGAGCAGTACTTC	.	TRBV5-1	TRBJ2-7	TRBD1
CATSILQPDQPQHF	TGTGCCACCAGCATACTGCAACCTGATCAGCCCCAGCATTTT	.	TRBV15	TRBJ1-5	.
CASSQTQTGRETQYF	TGCGCCAGCAGCCAAACCCAGACAGGGCGGGAGACCCAGTACTTC	.	TRBV4-1	TRBJ2-5	TRBD1
CASSIGRSGGTDTQYF	TGTGCCAGTAGTATAGGTAGGAGCGGCGGCACAGATACGCAGTATTTT	.	TRBV19	TRBJ2-3	.
CASSLERDYGYTF	TGCGCCAGCAGCTTGGAACGGGACTATGGCTACACCTTC	.	TRBV5-1	TRBJ1-2	.
CASSPGAEDGYTF	TGCGCCAGCAGCCCGGGTGCCGAGGATGGCTACACCTTC	.	TRBV5-1	TRBJ1-2	.
CASSPKPTGRHYTF	TGTGCCAGCAGCCCCAAGCCGACAGGGAGGCACTACACCTTC	.	TRBV5-6	TRBJ1-2	TRBD1
CASSPTSGASDTQYF	TGCGCCAGCAGCCCAACTAGCGGGGCTTCAGATACGCAGTATTTT	.	TRBV5-1	TRBJ2-3	TRBD2
CASSLGVGNQPQHF	TGTGCCAGCAGCTTGGGGGTGGGCAATCAGCCCCAGCATTTT	.	TRBV5-6	TRBJ1-5	.
CASSQRGANTEAFF	TGTGCCAGCAGCCAACGGGGGGCGAACACTGAAGCTTTCTTT	.	TRBV16	TRBJ1-1	.
CASSNSGTINTDTQYF	TGTGCCAGCAGTAACTCCGGGACTATCAACACAGATACGCAGTATTTT	.	TRBV2	TRBJ2-3	TRBD2
CASSVEYVDTQYF	TGTGCCAGCAGCGTAGAATACGTAGATACGCAGTATTTT	.	TRBV9	TRBJ2-3	.
CASSTTTGEGSGYTF	TGTGCCAGCAGCACTACGACAGGGGAAGGTTCTGGCTACACCTTC	.	TRBV9	TRBJ1-2	TRBD1
CASSLAGLAGGYEQYF	TGCGCCAGCAGCTTGGCCGGACTAGCGGGGGGATACGAGCAGTACTTC	.	TRBV5-1	TRBJ2-7	TRBD2
CASSYGGVGQPQHF	TGTGCCAGCAGTTACGGGGGGGTCGGTCAGCCCCAGCATTTT	.	TRBV6-5	TRBJ1-5	.
CASLAQSNEKLFF	TGTGCCAGCCTGGCACAGTCTAATGAAAAACTGTTTTTT	.	TRBV7-8	TRBJ1-4	.
CASSGGQGSGKLFF	TGTGCCAGCAGTGGGGGACAGGGGTCAGGAAAACTGTTTTTT	.	TRBV28	TRBJ1-4	TRBD1
CASSWANRNTEAFF	TGCGCCAGCAGCTGGGCGAATCGGAACACTGAAGCTTTCTTT	.	TRBV5-1	TRBJ1-1	.
CASSLEGRRDEQFF	TGCGCCAGCAGCTTGGAAGGGCGCAGGGATGAGCAGTTCTTC	.	TRBV5-1	TRBJ2-1	.
CASSPSTNTGELFF	TGTGCCAGCAGTCCCTCAACGAACACCGGGGAGCTGTTTTTT	.	TRBV27	TRBJ2-2	.
CASSPRTSGGRDTQYF	TGTGCCAGCAGCCCCAGGACTAGCGGGGGAAGAGATACGCAGTATTTT	.	TRBV4-2	TRBJ2-3	TRBD2
CSVKDGGSEQYF	TGCAGCGTCAAGGACGGGGGCAGCGAGCAGTACTTC	once	TRBV29-1	TRBJ2-7	.
CASSLRSNRMNTEAFF	TGTGCCAGCAGCTTACGTAGTAACAGGATGAACACTGAAGCTTTCTTT	.	TRBV7-9	TRBJ1-1	.
CASSKETAKLTGELFF	TGTGCCAGCAGCAAAGAGACAGCGAAACTCACCGGGGAGCTGTTTTTT	.	TRBV9	TRBJ2-2	.
CASSPGGGDRAGANVLTF	TGTGCCAGCAGCCCAGGGGGGGGAGACAGGGCTGGGGCCAACGTCCTGACTTTC	.	TRBV4-2	TRBJ2-6	.
CASSFGTGTSGANVLTF	TGTGCCAGCAGCTTTGGGACAGGGACTTCTGGGGCCAACGTCCTGACTTTC	.	TRBV5-6	TRBJ2-6	TRBD1
CASSLASEGASSTGELFF	TGCGCCAGCAGCTTGGCAAGTGAGGGGGCTTCGTCCACCGGGGAGCTGTTTTTT	.	TRBV5-1	TRBJ2-2	TRBD1
CASSKGATNEKLFF	TGTGCCAGCAGCAAGGGGGCGACTAATGAAAAACTGTTTTTT	.	TRBV11-2	TRBJ1-4	TRBD1
CASSRVPSTGELFF	TGTGCCAGCAGCCGCGTTCCAAGTACCGGGGAGCTGTTTTTT	.	TRBV9	TRBJ2-2	.
CSAVRHPNTEAFF	TGCAGCGCTGTCCGACACCCGAACACTGAAGCTTTCTTT	.	TRBV29-1	TRBJ1-1	.
CASSFPSGGGGSYEQYF	TGCGCCAGCAGCTTTCCCTCAGGCGGCGGTGGATCATACGAGCAGTACTTC	.	TRBV5-1	TRBJ2-7	.
CASSPGRGGFTDTQYF	TGTGCCAGCAGTCCAGGTAGGGGCGGTTTCACAGATACGCAGTATTTT	.	TRBV5-4	TRBJ2-3	.
CASSRLATGSSQREQYF	TGTGCCAGCAGCCGCCTAGCCACCGGGTCGAGCCAGCGGGAGCAGTACTTC	.	TRBV7-8	TRBJ2-7	.
CASSPLPAQETQYF	TGCGCCAGCAGCCCTCTCCCGGCTCAAGAGACCCAGTACTTC	.	TRBV5-1	TRBJ2-5	.
CASSLSLLEGWRNTEAFF	TGCGCCAGCAGCCTATCCTTGTTGGAGGGCTGGAGGAACACTGAAGCTTTCTTT	.	TRBV4-1	TRBJ1-1	.
CASSLRGGTGELFF	TGCGCCAGCAGCTTACGGGGAGGGACCGGGGAGCTGTTTTTT	.	TRBV5-1	TRBJ2-2	TRBD2
CASSPSYTGELFF	TGTGCCAGCAGCCCCTCATACACCGGGGAGCTGTTTTTT	.	TRBV14	TRBJ2-2	.
CASSHDWNEQFF	TGTGCCAGCAGCCACGATTGGAATGAGCAGTTCTTC	.	TRBV7-9	TRBJ2-1	.
CASSPTSGGRTDTQYF	TGTGCCAGCAGCCCGACTAGCGGGGGGCGCACAGATACGCAGTATTTT	.	TRBV2	TRBJ2-3	TRBD2
CASSLGPGGAQETQYF	TGCGCCAGCAGCCTGGGACCGGGGGGTGCTCAAGAGACCCAGTACTTC	.	TRBV5-1	TRBJ2-5	TRBD2
CASSEGFPEKLFF	TGTGCCAGCAGTGAGGGATTTCCTGAAAAACTGTTTTTT	medium-sized	TRBV2	TRBJ1-4	.
CASSYSPQGHTGELFF	TGTGCCAGCAGCTATTCCCCCCAGGGACACACCGGGGAGCTGTTTTTT	.	TRBV11-2	TRBJ2-2	.
CASSQDPGQGLRGELFF	TGTGCCAGCAGCCAAGATCCAGGACAGGGCTTACGCGGGGAGCTGTTTTTT	.	TRBV14	TRBJ2-2	TRBD1
CASSSVRGSYEQYF	TGTGCCAGCAGCAGTGTAAGGGGGAGCTACGAGCAGTACTTC	.	TRBV21-1	TRBJ2-7	.
CASSGGPNTEAFF	TGTGCCAGTAGTGGAGGCCCGAACACTGAAGCTTTCTTT	.	TRBV19	TRBJ1-1	.
CASSPETAARGEQYF	TGTGCCAGCAGCCCCGAGACGGCTGCACGGGGGGAGCAGTACTTC	.	TRBV5-4	TRBJ2-7	.
CASTRQDGNSPLHF	TGTGCCAGTACCCGACAGGACGGTAATTCACCCCTCCACTTT	.	TRBV19	TRBJ1-6	.
CASSQDYYEQYF	TGTGCCAGCAGCCAAGACTATTACGAGCAGTACTTC	.	TRBV14	TRBJ2-7	.
CASSLARRGQGGYTF	TGCGCCAGCAGCTTGGCCCGCAGGGGGCAGGGTGGCTACACCTTC	.	TRBV5-1	TRBJ1-2	TRBD1
CASSYTEWSSYEQYF	TGTGCCAGCAGTTACACAGAGTGGAGCTCCTACGAGCAGTACTTC	.	TRBV6-6	TRBJ2-7	.
CASRPVGVADPYF	TGTGCCAGCAGACCTGTAGGCGTGGCAGATCCATACTTC	.	TRBV28	TRBJ2-7	.
CASSHSRVPPYEQYF	TGTGCCAGCAGCCATTCCCGGGTCCCCCCCTACGAGCAGTACTTC	.	TRBV14	TRBJ2-7	.
CASSPLIGVGRANEKLFF	TGTGCCAGCAGCCCCCTTATTGGGGTCGGGAGGGCTAATGAAAAACTGTTTTTT	.	TRBV7-9	TRBJ1-4	.